Listed here are 2 T cell receptor beta chains from one sample, sequenced in a study of blood T cells in healthy people across ages. It was with a sample-barcoded 5' primer and a J-beta primer mix that a second PCR of about 6 to 12 cycles was run. TCRdb recomputed calls from the 5' RACE reads with MiXCR, one row per CDR3 protein. The sample yields about 570,000 distinct CDR3 sequences, approximately 27% seen once. Sequences were obtained from blood. The receptors come from a woman in her 70s in good health.

Ten or more counts support this clonotype. This chain uses TRBV25-1 with TRBJ1-6, with a weak D call TRBD1 (6 bases). Deletions cut 3 bases from V and 9 bases from J, with 15 bases between. The CDR3 length is 15 residues. In germline, CDR1 is MGHDK, CDR2 SYGVNS. The CDR3 reads CASSDTRGQGSPLHF. The CDR3 bases are TGTGCCAGCAGTGATACACGGGGGCAGGGTTCACCCCTCCACTTT.

V and J are TRBV7-9 and TRBJ2-3, with 7 bases aligning to TRBD1. Germline V gene sequence: CDR1 SEHNR, CDR2 FQNEAQ (reference sequence). V trimming: 5 bases; J trimming: 0 bases; junction bases outside the gene matches: 17. The CDR3 covers 19 residues. CDR3 protein: CASSPLSLRGPLSTDTQYF. In nucleotides, the CDR3 is TGTGCCAGCAGCCCACTGTCACTTAGGGGGCCACTTAGCACAGATACGCAGTATTTT.